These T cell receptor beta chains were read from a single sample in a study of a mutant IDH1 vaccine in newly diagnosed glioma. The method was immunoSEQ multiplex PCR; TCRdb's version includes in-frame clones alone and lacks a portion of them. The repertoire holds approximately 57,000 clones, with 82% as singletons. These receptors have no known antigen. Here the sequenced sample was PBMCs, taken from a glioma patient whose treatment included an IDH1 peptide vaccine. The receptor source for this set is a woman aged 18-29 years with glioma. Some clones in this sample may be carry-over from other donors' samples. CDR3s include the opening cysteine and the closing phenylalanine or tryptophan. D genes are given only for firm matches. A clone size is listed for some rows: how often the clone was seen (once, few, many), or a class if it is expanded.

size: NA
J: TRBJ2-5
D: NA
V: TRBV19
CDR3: CATSVVYPETQYF
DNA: TGTGCCACCTCGGTAGTCTATCCGGAGACCCAGTACTTC

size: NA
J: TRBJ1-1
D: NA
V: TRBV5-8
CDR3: CASSYIGPRVPEAFF
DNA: TGTGCCAGCAGCTACATAGGACCGAGGGTACCTGAAGCTTTCTTT

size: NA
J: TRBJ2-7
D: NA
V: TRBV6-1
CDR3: CASSPRGGSYEQYF
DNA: TGTGCCAGCAGTCCGAGGGGCGGGTCCTACGAGCAGTACTTC

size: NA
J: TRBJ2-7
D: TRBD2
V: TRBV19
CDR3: CASSIGSSGEYEQYF
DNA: TGTGCCAGTAGTATTGGGTCGAGCGGGGAGTACGAGCAGTACTTC

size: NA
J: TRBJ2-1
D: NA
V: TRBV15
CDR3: CATSYGGSYNEQFF
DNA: TGTGCCACCAGCTATGGAGGCTCCTACAATGAGCAGTTCTTC

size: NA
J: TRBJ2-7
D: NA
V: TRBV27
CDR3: CASRELSGVWEQYF
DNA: TGTGCCAGCAGAGAACTTTCGGGGGTTTGGGAGCAGTACTTC

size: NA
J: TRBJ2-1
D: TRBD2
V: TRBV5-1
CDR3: CASRTSGGDSYNEQFF
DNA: TGCGCCAGCAGGACTAGCGGGGGGGACTCCTACAATGAGCAGTTCTTC

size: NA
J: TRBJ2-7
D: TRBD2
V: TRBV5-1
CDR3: CASSWDLLSAGGYEQYF
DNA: TGCGCCAGCAGCTGGGACCTTCTATCAGCGGGAGGCTACGAGCAGTACTTC

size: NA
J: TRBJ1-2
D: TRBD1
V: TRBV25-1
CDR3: CASRPGQGGSYGYTF
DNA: TGTGCCAGCAGACCGGGACAGGGGGGGAGCTATGGCTACACCTTC

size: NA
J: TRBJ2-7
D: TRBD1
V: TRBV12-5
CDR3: CASGLDRGREQYF
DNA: TGTGCTAGTGGTTTGGACAGGGGTCGCGAGCAGTACTTC

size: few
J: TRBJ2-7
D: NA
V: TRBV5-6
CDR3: CASSPVGSYEQYF
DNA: TGTGCCAGCAGCCCGGTGGGCTCCTACGAGCAGTACTTC

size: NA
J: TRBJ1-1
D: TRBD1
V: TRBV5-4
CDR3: CASSLFNRGGDTEAFF
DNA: TGTGCCAGCAGCTTGTTCAACAGGGGAGGAGACACTGAAGCTTTCTTT

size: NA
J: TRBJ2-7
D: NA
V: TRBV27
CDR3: CASNPGGAREQYF
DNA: TGTGCCTCAAATCCTGGGGGGGCGCGGGAGCAGTACTTC

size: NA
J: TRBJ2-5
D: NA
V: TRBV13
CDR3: CASSLYARAGETQYF
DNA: TGTGCCAGCAGCTTATACGCCAGGGCCGGGGAGACCCAGTACTTC

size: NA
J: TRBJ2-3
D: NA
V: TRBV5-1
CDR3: CASSLAGGQIDTQYF
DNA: TGCGCCAGCAGCTTGGCTGGGGGGCAGATAGATACGCAGTATTTT

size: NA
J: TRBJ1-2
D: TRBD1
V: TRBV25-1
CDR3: CASSGGGWGYTF
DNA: TGTGCCAGCAGTGGAGGGGGCTGGGGCTACACCTTC

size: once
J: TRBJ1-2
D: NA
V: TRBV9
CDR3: CASSVADNGYGYTF
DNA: TGTGCCAGCAGCGTAGCGGATAATGGCTATGGCTACACCTTC

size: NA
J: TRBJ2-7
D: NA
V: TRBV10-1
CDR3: CASSDSSGPFDEQYF
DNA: TGCGCCAGCAGTGACTCCAGCGGCCCCTTCGACGAGCAGTACTTC

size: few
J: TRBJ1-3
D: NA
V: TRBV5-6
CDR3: CASSLGLGGTGNTIYF
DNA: TGTGCCAGCAGCTTGGGCTTGGGCGGAACTGGAAACACCATATATTTT

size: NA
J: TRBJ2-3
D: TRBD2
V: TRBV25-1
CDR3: CASSAPGLATDTQYF
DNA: TGTGCCAGCAGTGCCCCGGGACTAGCGACAGATACGCAGTATTTT

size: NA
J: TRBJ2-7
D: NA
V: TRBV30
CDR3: CAWAPFGNYEQYF
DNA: TGTGCCTGGGCTCCGTTCGGCAACTACGAGCAGTACTTC

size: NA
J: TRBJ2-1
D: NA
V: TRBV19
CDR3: CASRMHAGSPSYNEQFF
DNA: TGTGCCAGTAGAATGCACGCGGGCTCTCCCTCCTACAATGAGCAGTTCTTC

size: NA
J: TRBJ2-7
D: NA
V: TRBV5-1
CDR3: CASTAPSYEQYF
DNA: TGCGCCAGCACGGCTCCCTCCTACGAGCAGTACTTC

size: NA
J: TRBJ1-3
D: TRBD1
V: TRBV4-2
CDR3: CASSQRDSSGNTIYF
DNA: TGTGCCAGCAGCCAGAGGGACAGCTCTGGAAACACCATATATTTT

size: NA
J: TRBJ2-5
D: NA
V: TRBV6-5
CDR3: CASSYSIPGLGETQYF
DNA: TGTGCCAGCAGTTACTCGATACCGGGACTGGGGGAGACCCAGTACTTC

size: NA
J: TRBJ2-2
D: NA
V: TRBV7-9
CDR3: CASSLQPLNTGELFF
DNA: TGTGCCAGCAGCCTACAACCCTTGAACACCGGGGAGCTGTTTTTT

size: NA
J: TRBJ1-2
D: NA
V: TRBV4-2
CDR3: CASASRGYTF
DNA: TGTGCCAGCGCCAGTCGTGGCTACACCTTC

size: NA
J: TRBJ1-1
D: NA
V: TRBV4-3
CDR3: CASSKGDSYTEAFF
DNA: TGCGCCAGCAGCAAGGGGGACTCTTACACTGAAGCTTTCTTT

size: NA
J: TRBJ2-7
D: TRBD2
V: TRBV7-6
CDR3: CASSLEGSGTYYEQYF
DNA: TGTGCCAGCAGCTTAGAGGGTAGCGGGACTTACTACGAGCAGTACTTC

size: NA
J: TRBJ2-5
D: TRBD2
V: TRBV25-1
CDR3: CASSEPTSGRFQRETQYF
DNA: TGTGCCAGCAGTGAACCGACTAGCGGGAGGTTCCAACGAGAGACCCAGTACTTC

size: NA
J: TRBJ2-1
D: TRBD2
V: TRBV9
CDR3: CASSPRLAGANEQFF
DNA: TGTGCCAGCAGCCCACGACTAGCGGGGGCCAATGAGCAGTTCTTC

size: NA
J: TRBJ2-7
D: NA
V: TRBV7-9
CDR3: CASSPRTSYEQYF
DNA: TGTGCCAGCAGCCCGCGAACCTCCTACGAGCAGTACTTC

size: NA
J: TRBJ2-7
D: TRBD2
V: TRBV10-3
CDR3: CAISDPTSGGSYEQYF
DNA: TGTGCCATCAGTGACCCAACTAGCGGGGGCTCCTACGAGCAGTACTTC

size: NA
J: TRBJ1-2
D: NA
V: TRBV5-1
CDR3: CASSLDGSSGGYTF
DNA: TGCGCCAGCAGCTTGGATGGGTCTAGTGGTGGCTACACCTTC

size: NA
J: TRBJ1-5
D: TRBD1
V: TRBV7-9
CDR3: CASSRGQGGGNQPQHF
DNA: TGTGCCAGCAGCAGAGGACAGGGGGGGGGCAATCAGCCCCAGCATTTT

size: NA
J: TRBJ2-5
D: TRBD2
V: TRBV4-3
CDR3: CASSQDRLAGWETQYF
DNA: TGCGCCAGCAGCCAAGATCGACTAGCGGGGTGGGAGACCCAGTACTTC

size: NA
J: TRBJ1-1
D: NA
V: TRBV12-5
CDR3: CASGYYLNTEAFF
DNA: TGTGCTAGTGGTTATTATCTAAACACTGAAGCTTTCTTT

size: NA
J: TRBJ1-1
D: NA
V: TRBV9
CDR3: CASSLLTYTEAFF
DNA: TGTGCCAGCAGCCTATTAACGTACACTGAAGCTTTCTTT

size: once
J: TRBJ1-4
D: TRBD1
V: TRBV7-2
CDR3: CASSSTPTLTGGLGEKLFF
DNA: TGTGCCAGCAGCTCTACTCCTACGCTAACAGGGGGGCTTGGTGAAAAACTGTTTTTT

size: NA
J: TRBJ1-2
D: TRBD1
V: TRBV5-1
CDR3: CASSLGDSYGYTF
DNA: TGCGCCAGCAGCTTGGGGGACAGCTATGGCTACACCTTC

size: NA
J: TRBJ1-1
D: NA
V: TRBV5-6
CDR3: CASSYTGTANTEAFF
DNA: TGTGCCAGCAGCTACACCGGGACGGCGAACACTGAAGCTTTCTTT

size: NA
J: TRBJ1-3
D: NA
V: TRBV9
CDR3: CASSVGGDTIYF
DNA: TGTGCCAGCAGCGTCGGGGGGGACACCATATATTTT

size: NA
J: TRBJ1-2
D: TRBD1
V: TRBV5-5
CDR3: CASSRGQGAVYGYTF
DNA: TGTGCCAGCAGCCGGGGACAGGGGGCTGTATATGGCTACACCTTC

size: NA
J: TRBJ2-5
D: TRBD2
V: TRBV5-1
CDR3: CASSPGIAGSETQYF
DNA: TGCGCCAGCAGCCCGGGGATAGCGGGATCAGAGACCCAGTACTTC

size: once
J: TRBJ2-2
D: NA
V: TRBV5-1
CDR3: CASSWGSNTGELFF
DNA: TGCGCCAGCAGCTGGGGATCGAACACCGGGGAGCTGTTTTTT

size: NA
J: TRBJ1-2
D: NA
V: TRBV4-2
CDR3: CASSQLRRKGGVEGYTF
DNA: TGTGCCAGCAGCCAACTCCGTCGAAAGGGCGGGGTCGAGGGCTACACCTTC

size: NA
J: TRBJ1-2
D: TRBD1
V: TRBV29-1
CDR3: CSVPTPGQGHGYTF
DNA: TGCAGCGTCCCAACACCGGGACAGGGGCATGGCTACACCTTC

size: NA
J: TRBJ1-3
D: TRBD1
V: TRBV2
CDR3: CASSERDRAGNTIYF
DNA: TGTGCCAGCAGTGAACGGGACAGGGCTGGAAACACCATATATTTT

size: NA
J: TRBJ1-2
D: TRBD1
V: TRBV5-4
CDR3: CASSFTGGYGYTF
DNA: TGTGCCAGCAGCTTCACAGGGGGATATGGCTACACCTTC

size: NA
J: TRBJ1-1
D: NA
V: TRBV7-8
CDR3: CASSLGRGDTEAFF
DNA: TGTGCCAGCAGCTTAGGACGGGGGGACACTGAAGCTTTCTTT

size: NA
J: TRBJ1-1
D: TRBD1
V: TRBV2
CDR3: CASRRGTGGTEAFF
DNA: TGTGCCAGCAGAAGGGGGACAGGGGGCACTGAAGCTTTCTTT

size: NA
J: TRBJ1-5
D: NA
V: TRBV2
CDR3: CASSVRGLGQPQHF
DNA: TGTGCCAGCAGTGTAAGGGGCTTGGGTCAGCCCCAGCATTTT

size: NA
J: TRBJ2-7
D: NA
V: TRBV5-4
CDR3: CASSTKDAYEQYF
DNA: TGTGCCAGCAGCACCAAGGACGCCTACGAGCAGTACTTC

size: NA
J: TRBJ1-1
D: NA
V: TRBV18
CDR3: CASSPPAGATEAFF
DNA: TGTGCCAGCTCACCACCCGCAGGCGCCACTGAAGCTTTCTTT

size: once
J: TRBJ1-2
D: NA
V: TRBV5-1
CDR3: CASSLGTINYGYTF
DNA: TGCGCCAGCAGCTTGGGCACGATCAACTATGGCTACACCTTC